Presented here are 12 T cell receptor beta chains from one specimen sequenced in a study of identical twins. One entry per CDR3 protein results from TCRdb running MiXCR on the 5' RACE reads. The sample gives 250,000 or so distinct CDR3 sequences, approximately 7.8% of which show up once; around 5% is in the top ten. The data also belong to a second study, concerning yellow fever vaccine responses in identical twins.

Sequenced: CD8+ T cells sorted from blood. Source of these receptors: a woman between 18 and 30 years old in good health.

This clonotype has a handful of counts. The chain combines TRBV28 with TRBJ2-5; a possible D gene is TRBD2 (5 bases). Trimming left V 6 bases short and J 3 bases short, with 23 bases between. This CDR3 has 17 amino acids. Germline-derived CDR1 and CDR2 are MDHEN and SYDVKM. This CDR3 reads CASSKDSLIIQEETQYF. CDR3 nucleotides: TGTGCCAGCAGCAAGGACTCACTAATTATCCAGGAAGAGACCCAGTACTTC.

About this clonotype: At one end, the junction sequence differs from germline, possibly due to a read error. The chain combines TRBV4-2 with TRBJ2-5, with 10 bases lining up with TRBD2. Germline V CDR1 and CDR2: LGHNA, YNFKEQ. This CDR3 is built from 20 residues. The CDR3 here is CASSQERLAGAWGNQETQYF. The CDR3, as DNA: TGTGCCAGCAGCCAAGAGCGCCTAGCGGGGGCGTGGGGGAACCAGGAGACCCAGTACTTC.

V is TRBV3-1 and J is TRBJ2-1; 8 positions agree with TRBD2. The CDR3 covers 15 residues. CDR1 LGHDT and CDR2 YNNKEL come from the germline V gene (reference sequence). J was trimmed by 2 bases and V by 8 bases; bases with no gene match: 8. The CDR3 nucleotides read TGTGCCAGCTGCCCGGGACTAGTAACCTACAATGAGCAGTTCTTC. This encodes CASCPGLVTYNEQFF.

The chain has TRBV14 and TRBJ2-5; TRBD1 matches at 10 bases. Germline CDR1 reads SGHDN; CDR2 reads FVKESK. With 5 bases clipped from V and 4 bases from J, the junction kept 7 bases outside the gene matches. This CDR3 is 15 amino acids long. Here the CDR3 DNA reads TGTGCCAGCAGCATTCCGCGGGACAGGGGAGAGACCCAGTACTTC. Translation: CASSIPRDRGETQYF.

The V and J genes are TRBV11-3 and TRBJ2-3; TRBD2 aligns across 7 bases. The V gene's germline CDR1 is SGHNT and CDR2 YENEEA. Losses at the gene ends were 4 bases for V and 6 bases for J; bases not matched to a gene: 13. The CDR3 has 16 amino acids. The CDR3 loop reads CASSSILAGSGDTQYF. The CDR3 nucleotides are TGTGCCAGCAGCTCAATCTTAGCGGGTTCGGGGGATACGCAGTATTTT.

The chain employs TRBV21-1 and TRBJ2-5; no DNA check was done on the table's D call, TRBD2. TRBV21-1 is recorded as a pseudogene. The CDR3 length is 17 residues. CDR3 nucleotide sequence: TGTGCCAGCAGCAAAGATTGGGAGGGCCTCCCCCAAGAGACCCAGTACTTC. It translates to CASSKDWEGLPQETQYF.

This clonotype was recorded many times. The chain has TRBV5-6 and TRBJ2-1, with 8 positions matching TRBD2. Germline V gene data show CDR1 as SGHDT and CDR2 as YYEEEE. The ends lost 0 bases at V and 5 bases at J; junction bases unmatched: 7. The CDR3 loop spans 16 amino acids. For the CDR3, the DNA is TGTGCCAGCAGCTTGGAGAAGCGGGAGAGGAACAATGAGCAGTTCTTC. The encoded protein is CASSLEKRERNNEQFF.

This clonotype was seen once. CDR3 in DNA: TGTGCCAGCAGTTTATCGACAGGGGGTACCTACGAGCAGTACGTC. The encoded protein is CASSLSTGGTYEQYV. This chain uses TRBV27 with TRBJ2-7; 9 bases fit TRBD1. Trimming took 0 bases from V and 2 from J; bases not matched to a gene: 2. Germline values: CDR1 MNHEY, CDR2 SMNVEV (reference sequence). This CDR3 contains 15 residues.

This clonotype has just one count. Its ends do not fully match the called genes, so a read error is possible. The chain combines TRBV3-1 with TRBJ1-6; D gene ambiguous. Germline loops: CDR1 LGHDT, CDR2 YNNKEL (reference sequence). The CDR3 extends over 15 amino acids. CDR3 protein: CATSQDGSYNSPLHF. CDR3 nucleotide sequence: TGTGCCACCAGCCAGGATGGGTCTTATAATTCACCCCTCCACTTT.

V and J are TRBV5-1 and TRBJ2-3, with D perhaps matching TRBD2 (6 bases). The CDR3 covers 15 residues. Germline lookup yields CDR1 SGHRS and CDR2 YFSETQ. Trimming stripped 0 bases from V and 6 bases from J, with 14 bases between. CDR3 DNA sequence: TGCGCCAGCAGCTTGGCGGTGGGAGGCAGGGATACGCAGTATTTT. Protein product: CASSLAVGGRDTQYF.

V gene TRBV20-1 combines with J gene TRBJ2-2; 9 bases align to TRBD2. CDR1 and CDR2 (germline): DFQATT, SNEGSKA (reference sequence). This CDR3 spans 15 amino acids. The junction had 8 bases not matched to a gene; V was cut back by 3 bases and J by 6 bases. Here the CDR3 DNA reads TGCAGTGCTAGGGGCGGGAGGGTCGAGGCCGGGGAGCTGTTTTTT. Translation: CSARGGRVEAGELFF.

The chain employs TRBV11-2 and TRBJ2-3, with TRBD2 matching over 10 bases. Germline CDR1 and CDR2: SGHAT and FQNNGV. There are 18 residues in the CDR3. The V and J ends lost 4 bases and 1 base, in that order; junction bases with no gene match: 11. CDR3 protein: CASSSRGLAREGTDTQYF. CDR3 coding DNA: TGTGCCAGCAGCTCCAGGGGACTAGCGAGGGAGGGCACAGATACGCAGTATTTT.